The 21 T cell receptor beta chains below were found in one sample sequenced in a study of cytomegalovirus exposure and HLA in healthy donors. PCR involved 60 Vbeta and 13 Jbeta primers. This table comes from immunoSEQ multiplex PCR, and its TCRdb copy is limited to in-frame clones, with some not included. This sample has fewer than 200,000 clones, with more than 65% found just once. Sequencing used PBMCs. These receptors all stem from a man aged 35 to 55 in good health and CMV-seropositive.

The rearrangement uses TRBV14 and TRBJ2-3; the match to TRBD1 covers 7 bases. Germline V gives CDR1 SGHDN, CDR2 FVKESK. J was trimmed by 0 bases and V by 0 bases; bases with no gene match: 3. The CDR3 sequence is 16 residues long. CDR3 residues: CASSQDGGQSTDTQYF. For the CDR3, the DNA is TGTGCCAGCAGCCAAGATGGGGGACAGAGCACAGATACGCAGTATTTT. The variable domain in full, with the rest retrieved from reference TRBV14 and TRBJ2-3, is EAGVTQFPSHSVIEKGQTVTLRCDPISGHDNLYWYRRVMGKEIKFLLHFVKESKQDESGMPNNRFLAERTGGTYSTLKVQPAELEDSGVYFCASSQDGGQSTDTQYFGPGTRLTVL.

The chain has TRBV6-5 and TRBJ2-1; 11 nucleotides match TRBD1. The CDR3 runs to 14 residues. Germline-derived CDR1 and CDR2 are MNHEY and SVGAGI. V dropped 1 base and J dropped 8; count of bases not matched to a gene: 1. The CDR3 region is CASSYWGQGDEQFF. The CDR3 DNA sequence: TGTGCCAGCAGTTACTGGGGACAGGGGGATGAGCAGTTCTTC.

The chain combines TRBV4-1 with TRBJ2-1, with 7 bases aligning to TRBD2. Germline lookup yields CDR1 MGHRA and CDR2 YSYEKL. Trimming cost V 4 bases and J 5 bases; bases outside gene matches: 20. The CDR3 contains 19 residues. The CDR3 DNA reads TGCGCCAGCAGCCTCCGGTTCTGGGGGGGAGGGCCGCGAGACAATGAGCAGTTCTTC. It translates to CASSLRFWGGGPRDNEQFF.

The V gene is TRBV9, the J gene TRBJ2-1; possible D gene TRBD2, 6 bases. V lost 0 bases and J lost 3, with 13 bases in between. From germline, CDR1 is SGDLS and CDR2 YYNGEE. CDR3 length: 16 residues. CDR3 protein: CASSVAFGSDYNEQFF. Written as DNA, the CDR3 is TGTGCCAGCAGCGTAGCGTTCGGGAGTGACTACAATGAGCAGTTCTTC.

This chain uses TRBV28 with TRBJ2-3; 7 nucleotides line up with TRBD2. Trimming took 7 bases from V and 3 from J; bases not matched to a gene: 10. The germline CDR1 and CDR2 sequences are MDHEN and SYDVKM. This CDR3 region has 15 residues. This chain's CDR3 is CASTPWGGRTDTQYF. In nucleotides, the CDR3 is TGTGCCAGCACCCCGTGGGGGGGAAGGACAGATACGCAGTATTTT.

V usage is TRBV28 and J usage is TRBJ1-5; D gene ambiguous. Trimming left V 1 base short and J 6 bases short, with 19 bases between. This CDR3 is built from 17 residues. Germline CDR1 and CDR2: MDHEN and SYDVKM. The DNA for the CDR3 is TGTGCCAGCAGTTTATTCTTATCTCGGGGTGTCGCTCAGCCCCAGCATTTT. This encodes CASSLFLSRGVAQPQHF.

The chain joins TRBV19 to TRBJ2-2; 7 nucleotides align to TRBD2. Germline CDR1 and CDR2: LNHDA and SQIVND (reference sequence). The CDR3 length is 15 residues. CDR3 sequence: CVTRSSGDDTGELFF. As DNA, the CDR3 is TGTGTCACCAGGTCTAGCGGAGATGACACCGGGGAGCTGTTTTTT.

This CDR3 reads CASSLVGDEAFF. For the CDR3, the DNA is TGTGCCAGCAGCTTAGTCGGAGATGAAGCTTTCTTT. The J gene is TRBJ1-1, the V gene TRBV7-9, with D hard to call. V was trimmed by 1 base and J by 7 bases, leaving 7 bases between them. Germline V CDR1 and CDR2: SEHNR, FQNEAQ (reference sequence). There are 12 residues in the CDR3.

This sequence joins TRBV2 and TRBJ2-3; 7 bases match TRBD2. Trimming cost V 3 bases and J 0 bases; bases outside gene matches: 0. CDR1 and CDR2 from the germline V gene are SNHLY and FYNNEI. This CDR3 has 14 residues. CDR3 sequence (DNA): TGTGCCAGCAGTGAGGGACTAAGCACAGATACGCAGTATTTT. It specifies CASSEGLSTDTQYF.

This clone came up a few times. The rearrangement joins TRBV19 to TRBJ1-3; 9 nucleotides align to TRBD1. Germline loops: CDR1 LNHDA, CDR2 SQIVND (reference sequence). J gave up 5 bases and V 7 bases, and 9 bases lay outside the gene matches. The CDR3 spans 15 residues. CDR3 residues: CASINRGQGRNTIYF. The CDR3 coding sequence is TGTGCCAGTATCAACAGGGGGCAGGGAAGAAACACCATATATTTT.

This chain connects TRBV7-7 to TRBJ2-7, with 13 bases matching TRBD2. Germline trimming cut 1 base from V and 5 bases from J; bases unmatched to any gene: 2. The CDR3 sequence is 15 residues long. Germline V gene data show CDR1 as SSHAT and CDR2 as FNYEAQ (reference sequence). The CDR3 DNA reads TGTGCCAGCAGCTTAGGGACTAGCGGGAGTCACGAGCAGTACTTC. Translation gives CASSLGTSGSHEQYF.

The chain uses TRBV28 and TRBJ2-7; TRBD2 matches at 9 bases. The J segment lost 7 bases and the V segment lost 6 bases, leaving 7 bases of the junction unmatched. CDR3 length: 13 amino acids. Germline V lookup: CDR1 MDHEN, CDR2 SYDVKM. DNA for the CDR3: TGTGCCAGCAGCCCCTGGCGGGAGGGAGAGCAGTACTTC. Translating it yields CASSPWREGEQYF.

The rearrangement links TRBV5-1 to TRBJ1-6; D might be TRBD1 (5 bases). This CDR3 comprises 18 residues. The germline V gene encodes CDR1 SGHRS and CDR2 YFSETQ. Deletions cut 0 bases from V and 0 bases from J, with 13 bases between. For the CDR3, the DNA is TGCGCCAGCAGCTTGGTGGGGCGTGAGAGCTCCTATAATTCACCCCTCCACTTT. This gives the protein CASSLVGRESSYNSPLHF. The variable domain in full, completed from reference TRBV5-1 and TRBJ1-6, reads KAGVTQTPRYLIKTRGQQVTLSCSPISGHRSVSWYQQTPGQGLQFLFEYFSETQRNKGNFPGRFSGRQFSNSRSEMNVSTLELGDSALYLCASSLVGRESSYNSPLHFGNGTRLTVT.

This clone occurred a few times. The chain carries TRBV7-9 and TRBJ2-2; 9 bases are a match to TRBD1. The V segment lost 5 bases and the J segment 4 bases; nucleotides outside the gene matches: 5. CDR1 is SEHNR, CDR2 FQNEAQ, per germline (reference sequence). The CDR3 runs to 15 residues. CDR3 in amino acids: CASSMDRGATGELFF. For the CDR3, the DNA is TGTGCCAGCAGCATGGACAGGGGAGCCACCGGGGAGCTGTTTTTT.

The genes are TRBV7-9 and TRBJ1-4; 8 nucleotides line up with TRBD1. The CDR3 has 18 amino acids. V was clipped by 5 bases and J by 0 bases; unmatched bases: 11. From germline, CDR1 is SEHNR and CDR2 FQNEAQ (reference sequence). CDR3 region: CASSPGQGKGSTNEKLFF. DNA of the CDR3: TGTGCCAGCAGCCCCGGACAGGGAAAGGGGTCAACTAATGAAAAACTGTTTTTT.

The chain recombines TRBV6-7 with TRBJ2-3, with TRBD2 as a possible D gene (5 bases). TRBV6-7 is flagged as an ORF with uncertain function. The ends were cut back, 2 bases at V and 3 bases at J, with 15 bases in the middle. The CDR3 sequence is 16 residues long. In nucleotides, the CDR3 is TGTGCCAGCAGTTACCATGACTATGGGTCGACAGATACGCAGTATTTT. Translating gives CASSYHDYGSTDTQYF.

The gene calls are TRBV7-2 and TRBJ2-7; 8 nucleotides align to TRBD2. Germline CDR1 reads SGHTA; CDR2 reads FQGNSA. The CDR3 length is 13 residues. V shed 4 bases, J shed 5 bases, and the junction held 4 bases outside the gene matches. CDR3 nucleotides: TGTGCCAGCAGCTCGACTAGCGTCCACGAGCAGTACTTC. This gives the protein CASSSTSVHEQYF.

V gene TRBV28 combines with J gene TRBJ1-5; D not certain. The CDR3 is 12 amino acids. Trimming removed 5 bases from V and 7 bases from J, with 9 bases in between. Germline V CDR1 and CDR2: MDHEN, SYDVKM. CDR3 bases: TGTGCCAGCAGTATCCGAGAACAGCCCCAGCATTTT. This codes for CASSIREQPQHF.

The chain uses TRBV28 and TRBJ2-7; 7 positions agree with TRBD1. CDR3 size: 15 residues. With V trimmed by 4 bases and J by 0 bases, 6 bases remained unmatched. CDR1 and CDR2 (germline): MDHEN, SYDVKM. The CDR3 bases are TGTGCCAGCAGTTCCGGACAGGACCGCTCCTACGAGCAGTACTTC. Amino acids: CASSSGQDRSYEQYF.

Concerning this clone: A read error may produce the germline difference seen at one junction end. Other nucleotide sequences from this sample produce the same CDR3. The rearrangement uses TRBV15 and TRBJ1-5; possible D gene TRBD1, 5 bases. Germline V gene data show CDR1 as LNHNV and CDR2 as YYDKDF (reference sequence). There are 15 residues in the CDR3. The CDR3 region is CATRSQGKENQPQHF. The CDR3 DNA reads TGCGCCACCCGATCCCAGGGTAAGGAAAATCAGCCCCAGCATTTT.

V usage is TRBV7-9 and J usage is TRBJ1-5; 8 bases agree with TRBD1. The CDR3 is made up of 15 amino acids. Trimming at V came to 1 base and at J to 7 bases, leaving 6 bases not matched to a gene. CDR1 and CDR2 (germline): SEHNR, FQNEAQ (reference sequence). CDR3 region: CASSLGPGGSQPQHF. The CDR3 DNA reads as TGTGCCAGCAGCTTAGGTCCAGGGGGCAGCCAGCCCCAGCATTTT.